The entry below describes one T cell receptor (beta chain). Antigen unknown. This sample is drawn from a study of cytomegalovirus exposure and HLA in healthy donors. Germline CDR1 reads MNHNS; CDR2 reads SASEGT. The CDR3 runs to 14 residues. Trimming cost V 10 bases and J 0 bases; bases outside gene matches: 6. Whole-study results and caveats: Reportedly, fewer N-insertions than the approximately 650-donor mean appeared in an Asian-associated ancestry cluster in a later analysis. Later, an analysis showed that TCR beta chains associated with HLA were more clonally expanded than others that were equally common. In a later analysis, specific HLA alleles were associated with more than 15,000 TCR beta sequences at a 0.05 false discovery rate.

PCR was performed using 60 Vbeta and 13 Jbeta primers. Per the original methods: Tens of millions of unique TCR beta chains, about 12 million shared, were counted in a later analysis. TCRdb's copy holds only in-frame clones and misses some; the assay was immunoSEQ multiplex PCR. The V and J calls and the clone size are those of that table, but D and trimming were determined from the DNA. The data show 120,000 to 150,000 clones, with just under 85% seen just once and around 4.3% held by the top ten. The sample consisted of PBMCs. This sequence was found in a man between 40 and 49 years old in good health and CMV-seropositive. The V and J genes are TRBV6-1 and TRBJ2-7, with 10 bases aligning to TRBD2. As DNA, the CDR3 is TGTGCCACCGCCTCTAGCGGGAGCTCCTACGAGCAGTACTTC. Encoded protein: CATASSGSSYEQYF.